This entry lists 10 T cell receptor beta chains sequenced from one sample in a study of blood T cell repertoires in COVID-19 (dated by TCRdb to the early 2020s). Library generation was performed with the immunoSEQ multiplex PCR assay. The table comes from immuneACCESS by way of TCRdb, which keeps in-frame sequences with V and J called. Part of the clones is missing from these tables; in studies checked, under half for an unresolved V gene and the rest for unknown reasons. This sample holds some 150,000 clones; over 80% were observed only once. The top ten constitute roughly 1% of the sample. Sequenced material: peripheral blood. These receptors originate from a woman between 45 and 60 years old with acute or convalescent COVID-19.

The rearrangement links TRBV11-2 to TRBJ2-1; TRBD2 aligns across 12 bases. Germline lookup yields CDR1 SGHAT and CDR2 FQNNGV. This CDR3 has 17 residues. V was pared by 6 bases and J by 7 bases, with 13 bases of the junction left unmatched. The CDR3 region has the DNA TGTGCCAGCAGACCAGTGACTAGCGGGAGAGGCGGGAATGAGCAGTTCTTC. Residues: CASRPVTSGRGGNEQFF.

The V and J genes are TRBV27 and TRBJ1-2; D gene ambiguous. The CDR3 runs 14 residues. Looked up from germline, CDR1 is MNHEY and CDR2 is SMNVEV (reference sequence). Deletions cut 3 bases from V and 1 base from J, with 9 bases between. The CDR3 DNA reads as TGTGCCAGCAGTTTGAGGACTGATAACTATGGCTACACCTTC. As protein: CASSLRTDNYGYTF.

This chain links TRBV6-5 with TRBJ1-2; 8 bases match TRBD1. Trimming cost V 6 bases and J 3 bases; bases outside gene matches: 3. The CDR3 has 13 amino acids. The V gene's germline CDR1 is MNHEY and CDR2 SVGAGI. The CDR3 sequence: CASSKDRDYGYTF. As DNA, the CDR3 is TGTGCCAGCAGCAAGGACAGGGACTATGGCTACACCTTC.

This clone was observed once. The rearrangement uses TRBV30 and TRBJ2-1; 7 bases match TRBD2. The CDR3 covers 15 residues. The germline V gene has CDR1 GTSNPN and CDR2 SVGIG (reference sequence). V was clipped by 0 bases and J by 9 bases; unmatched bases: 11. The CDR3 DNA follows: TGTGCCTGGAGTGTACCCGGGGGGATGGCGGTTGAGCAGTTCTTC. Amino acid sequence: CAWSVPGGMAVEQFF.

This chain connects TRBV3-1 (or the pseudogene TRBV3-2) to TRBJ1-2; 12 bases agree with TRBD1. Germline loops: CDR1 LGHDT, CDR2 YNNKEL (reference sequence). V trimming: 5 bases; J trimming: 8 bases; junction bases outside the gene matches: 6. CDR3 length: 14 residues. CDR3 residues: CASSIGTGGKGYTF. Written as DNA, the CDR3 is TGTGCCAGCAGCATTGGGACAGGGGGCAAGGGCTACACCTTC.

The J gene is TRBJ1-2, the V gene TRBV29-1, with 8 bases aligning to TRBD1. Trimming at V came to 3 bases and at J to 3 bases, leaving 6 bases not matched to a gene. This CDR3 has 14 residues. Looked up from germline, CDR1 is SQVTM and CDR2 is ANQGSEA. The CDR3 nucleotides are TGCAGCGTTGAGAGGCAGGGGGCAGACTATGGCTACACCTTC. This encodes CSVERQGADYGYTF.

The chain links TRBV24-1 to TRBJ2-3, with D perhaps TRBD1 (6 bases). CDR3 length equals 12 residues. The germline V gene has CDR1 KGHDR and CDR2 SFDVKD. V was pared by 6 bases and J by 8 bases, with 11 bases between. The CDR3 loop reads CATSLAGATQYF. Written as DNA, the CDR3 is TGTGCCACCAGTTTAGCAGGGGCTACGCAGTATTTT.

J is TRBJ2-3 and V is TRBV5-1; D is perhaps TRBD2 (6 bases). The CDR3 spans 13 residues. The V end lost 7 bases, the J end lost 0 bases, and 9 bases lay between the germline ends. Germline assignment: CDR1 SGHRS and CDR2 YFSETQ. CDR3 in amino acids: CASGGGSTDTQYF. The CDR3 region has the DNA TGCGCCAGCGGTGGGGGGAGCACAGATACGCAGTATTTT.

The J gene is TRBJ2-3, the V gene TRBV24-1; the match to TRBD2 covers 11 bases. CDR3 length equals 17 residues. Trimming took 0 bases from V and 2 from J; bases not matched to a gene: 3. Germline V gives CDR1 KGHDR, CDR2 SFDVKD. The CDR3 nucleotides read TGTGCCACCAGTGATTTGAGTAGCGGGGGGGCCACAGATACGCAGTATTTT. Encoded protein: CATSDLSSGGATDTQYF.

J is TRBJ2-3 and V is TRBV28; the D is unclear. CDR1 and CDR2 from the germline V gene are MDHEN and SYDVKM. The V end was cut by 4 bases, the J end by 2 bases, with 13 bases between. The CDR3 consists of 15 residues. CDR3 residues: CASSSPQAYTDTQYF. Written as DNA, the CDR3 is TGTGCCAGCAGTTCCCCCCAGGCTTACACAGATACGCAGTATTTT.